These 27 T cell receptor beta chains were all obtained from the same sample, sequenced in a study of regulatory T cells in long-lasting Graves disease. Sample time point: newly diagnosed GD, antithyroid drugs for less than 3 months. From PBMCs, RNA was extracted and then used to make the TCR library. Both iRepertoire HTBI primers and Arm-PCR of CDR3 regions were used to build the TCR beta libraries. TCRdb called the multiplex PCR reads again in MiXCR, with one record for every CDR3 protein. Of about 380,000 distinct CDR3 sequences listed, around a sixth are singletons. Sequenced material: peripheral blood mononuclear cells (PBMCs), taken at new diagnosis, from a patient treated with antithyroid drugs. Every receptor here comes from a female donor with Graves disease.

This clonotype was counted ten times or more. The V call is TRBV15, the J call TRBJ1-5; 9 nucleotides match TRBD1. The CDR3 runs 14 residues. Germline assignment: CDR1 LNHNV and CDR2 YYDKDF (reference sequence). With V trimmed by 3 bases and J by 8 bases, 5 bases remained unmatched. CDR3 residues: CATSRGQGREPQHF. The CDR3 DNA reads as TGTGCCACCAGCAGGGGACAGGGACGGGAGCCCCAGCATTTT.

There are a few counts of this clonotype. The rearrangement joins TRBV24-1 to TRBJ2-1; TRBD2 agrees at 7 bases. This CDR3 region has 15 residues. Germline CDR1 is KGHDR and CDR2 is SFDVKD. The V gene end was trimmed by 5 bases and the J gene end by 4 bases; junction bases not matched to a gene: 7. In DNA form, the CDR3 reads TGTGCCACCAGTGGTGTGACTAGCCTTTACAATGAGCAGTTCTTC. This codes for CATSGVTSLYNEQFF.

This clonotype came up a few times. This chain links TRBV4-1 with TRBJ1-5; tentatively, D is TRBD1 (5 bases). Germline CDR1 is MGHRA and CDR2 is YSYEKL. CDR3 length equals 17 residues. Trimming left V 1 base short and J 3 bases short, with 16 bases between. The CDR3 coding sequence is TGCGCCAGCAGCCAAGGATTGGCGGGGGAAGTCAATCAGCCCCAGCATTTT. As protein: CASSQGLAGEVNQPQHF.

This chain uses TRBV11-2 with TRBJ1-2; D unclear. Trimming cost V 5 bases and J 5 bases, with 12 bases left between them. The germline V gene encodes CDR1 SGHAT and CDR2 FQNNGV. This CDR3 has 13 amino acids. In DNA, the CDR3 is TGTGCCAGCAGCCCGCCGACCTTATATGGCTACACCTTC. Translating gives CASSPPTLYGYTF.

This clonotype appeared many times. The chain couples TRBV2 to TRBJ2-7; 7 bases match TRBD1. Germline V gene sequence: CDR1 SNHLY, CDR2 FYNNEI. This CDR3 is built from 15 residues. After removal of 7 bases from V and 3 bases from J, the junction contained 12 bases not matched to a gene. In DNA form, the CDR3 reads TGTGCCAGCACGGACCGGGACAGCGAGCTCTACGAGCAGTACTTC. Translating gives CASTDRDSELYEQYF. Full variable domain (remainder filled in from reference TRBV2 and TRBJ2-7): EPEVTQTPSHQVTQMGQEVILRCVPISNHLYFYWYRQILGQKVEFLVSFYNNEISEKSEIFDDQFSVERPDGSNFTLKIRSTKLEDSAMYFCASTDRDSELYEQYFGPGTRLTVT.

This clonotype was seen only a few times. At one boundary the junction diverges from the germline segment, which might be a read error. This chain uses TRBV4-1 with TRBJ1-2, with a tentative D call TRBD1 (5 bases). Germline lookup yields CDR1 MGHRA and CDR2 YSYEKL. This CDR3 has 14 residues. The CDR3 is CASSQGDGEGGYTF. CDR3 sequence (DNA): TGTGCCAGCAGCCAGGGAGACGGAGAGGGCGGCTACACCTTC.

At least ten counts were recorded for this clonotype. V is TRBV3-1 and J is TRBJ2-5; D is unclear. Trimming took off 4 bases at V and 5 bases at J, with 11 bases between the two ends. Germline CDR1 and CDR2: LGHDT and YNNKEL (reference sequence). The CDR3 spans 13 residues. Here the CDR3 reads CASSLYVGETQYF. As DNA, the CDR3 is TGTGCCAGCAGCCTATATGTGGGGGAGACCCAGTACTTC.

The chain links TRBV19 to TRBJ2-3; D not resolved. The CDR3 is made up of 13 amino acids. The germline CDR1 and CDR2 sequences are LNHDA and SQIVND (reference sequence). Trimming removed 4 bases from V and 2 bases from J, with 7 bases in between. The CDR3, as DNA: TGTGCCAGTAGTACAAAATACACAGATACGCAGTATTTT. It yields the protein CASSTKYTDTQYF.

This clonotype was seen many times. The chain recombines TRBV19 with TRBJ1-1, with TRBD1 as a possible D gene (5 bases). This CDR3 contains 11 residues. Trimming pared 10 bases from V and 8 bases from J, leaving 14 bases between. The germline CDR1 and CDR2 sequences are LNHDA and SQIVND (reference sequence). The CDR3 region has the DNA TGTGCCACCCGCGGTGGGGGAGAAGCTTTCTTT. Its translation: CATRGGGEAFF.

Remarks on this clonotype: This is likely an artifact of a read error, given a far larger clone one base away. The chain recombines TRBV28 with TRBJ1-2; 9 bases align to TRBD1. This CDR3 region has 14 residues. CDR1 and CDR2 (germline): MDHEN, SYDVKM. DNA of the CDR3: TGTGCCGGCAGCCCTGGGACAGGGAGTCGTCGCTACACCTTC. The encoded protein is CAGSPGTGSRRYTF.

As to this clonotype: One end of the junction is discordant with germline, which a read error may explain. The gene calls are TRBV7-9 and TRBJ2-7; D possibly uses TRBD1 or TRBD2 (5 bases each). Germline-derived CDR1 and CDR2 are SEHNR and FQNEAQ (reference sequence). The CDR3 runs 15 residues. CDR3 DNA sequence: TGTGCCAGCAGCCTAGCCCGGGACCGTACCTACGAGCAGTACTTC. Translation: CASSLARDRTYEQYF.

This clonotype was counted many times. This rearrangement joins TRBV6-2 or TRBV6-3 to TRBJ2-7, with D hard to call. The CDR3 has 14 amino acids. V was cut by 11 bases and J by 0 bases, with 17 bases left in between. The germline gives CDR1 MNHEY, CDR2 SVGEGT. In nucleotides, the CDR3 is TGTGCCTCAAAGGCCCCGAGGAGCTCCTACGAGCAGTACTTC. Its translation: CASKAPRSSYEQYF.

This clonotype was detected ten times or more. This chain connects TRBV3-1 to TRBJ1-1, with 10 bases identical to TRBD1. The CDR3 has 15 residues. Looked up from germline, CDR1 is LGHDT and CDR2 is YNNKEL (reference sequence). Trimming removed 2 bases from V and 5 bases from J; junction bases left unmatched: 5. The CDR3 region is CASSQSSGQGTEAFF. For the CDR3, the DNA is TGTGCCAGCAGCCAATCCTCGGGACAGGGGACTGAAGCTTTCTTT. The whole variable domain, remainder taken from reference TRBV3-1 and TRBJ1-1, is DTAVSQTPKYLVTQMGNDKSIKCEQNLGHDTMYWYKQDSKKFLKIMFSYNNKELIINETVPNRFSPKSPDKAHLNLHINSLELGDSAVYFCASSQSSGQGTEAFFGQGTRLTVV.

This clonotype was observed many times. The chain has TRBV7-2 and TRBJ2-3; D gene ambiguous. The CDR3 contains 16 residues. Trimming took off 5 bases at V and 3 bases at J, with 18 bases between the two ends. Per the germline V gene, CDR1 is SGHTA and CDR2 is FQGNSA. This CDR3 reads CASSLILNRQTDTQYF. CDR3 nucleotide sequence: TGTGCCAGCAGCCTTATACTCAACCGGCAAACAGATACGCAGTATTTT. Together with reference TRBV7-2 and TRBJ2-3, the CDR3 gives the full variable domain: GAGVSQSPSNKVTEKGKDVELRCDPISGHTALYWYRQSLGQGLEFLIYFQGNSAPDKSGLPSDRFSAERTGGSVSTLTIQRTQQEDSAVYLCASSLILNRQTDTQYFGPGTRLTVL.

V and J are TRBV19 and TRBJ1-4, with TRBD1 as a possible D gene (5 bases). The CDR3 contains 13 residues. Germline V gene data show CDR1 as LNHDA and CDR2 as SQIVND (reference sequence). V lost 6 bases, J lost 8 bases, and 13 bases lay in between. In DNA form, the CDR3 reads TGTGCCAGTAGAGCAGGGTTGGGGGAAAAACTGTTTTTT. Its protein product is CASRAGLGEKLFF.

This clonotype showed up just a few times. The gene calls are TRBV3-1 and TRBJ2-1; D is tentatively TRBD1 or TRBD2 (5 bases each). V lost 0 bases, J lost 4 bases, and 7 bases lay in between. The CDR3 is 14 amino acids. Germline V gene lookup returns CDR1 LGHDT and CDR2 YNNKEL (reference sequence). Here the CDR3 DNA reads TGTGCCAGCAGCCAAGATTGGGGGTACAATGAGCAGTTCTTC. Its protein is CASSQDWGYNEQFF.

This clonotype was recorded a few times. Given a much more abundant clone one base away, this may be a read error. This chain connects TRBV7-4 to TRBJ2-5; maybe TRBD2 (5 bases). In germline, CDR1 is SGHVT, CDR2 SQSDAQ. The CDR3 loop spans 15 amino acids. CDR3 DNA sequence: TGTGCCAGCTGCTTAGTAACCCAGCGAGGGGAGACCCAGTACTTC. It encodes CASCLVTQRGETQYF.

This sequence joins TRBV6-2 or TRBV6-3 and TRBJ2-7; D call uncertain. V was cut by 7 bases and J by 3 bases, with 10 bases left in between. The CDR3 extends over 12 amino acids. The germline gives CDR1 MNHEY, CDR2 SVGEGT. The CDR3 DNA is TGTGCCAGCAATCAAAAATTCTACGAGCAGTACTTC. Translation gives CASNQKFYEQYF.

This chain connects TRBV28 to TRBJ2-7; TRBD1 aligns across 9 bases. Germline V gene sequence: CDR1 MDHEN, CDR2 SYDVKM. CDR3 size: 14 residues. Trimming took 8 bases from V and 7 from J; bases not matched to a gene: 12. The CDR3 protein is CASHTGTGSREQYF. The CDR3 DNA reads TGTGCCAGCCACACCGGGACAGGGAGTAGGGAGCAGTACTTC.

The chain carries TRBV6-9 and TRBJ2-3; 12 positions match TRBD2. From germline, CDR1 is MNHGY and CDR2 SVAAGI. The CDR3 is 17 residues long. V shed 4 bases, J shed 2 bases, and the junction held 7 bases outside the gene matches. The CDR3 sequence: CASSFGLAGILTDTQYF. The DNA for the CDR3 is TGTGCCAGCAGTTTCGGACTAGCGGGAATACTCACAGATACGCAGTATTTT.

This sequence joins TRBV6-1 and TRBJ2-1; D might be TRBD1 or TRBD2, each matching 6 bases. There are 19 residues in the CDR3. Trimming stripped 9 bases from V and 2 bases from J, with 29 bases between. The germline V gene has CDR1 MNHNS and CDR2 SASEGT. CDR3 region: CASPPSRDFRGTTYNEQFF. CDR3 DNA: TGTGCCAGTCCCCCCTCGCGGGACTTCAGGGGCACTACCTACAATGAGCAGTTCTTC.

This clonotype was seen ten or more times. This chain links TRBV28 with TRBJ2-7; the D gene is possibly TRBD1 (6 bases). The CDR3 runs to 13 residues. With 3 bases removed from V and 7 bases from J, the gap between germline ends came to 13 bases. Germline CDR1 and CDR2: MDHEN and SYDVKM. Here the CDR3 reads CASSFHRVGEQYF. The CDR3 nucleotides read TGTGCCAGCAGTTTCCACAGGGTTGGGGAGCAGTACTTC.

In this sample, this clonotype turned up many times. V gene TRBV28 combines with J gene TRBJ2-7; TRBD2 matches 8 bases. The trim removed 2 bases at V and 3 bases at J, leaving 9 bases unmatched. This CDR3 contains 16 residues. Per the germline V gene, CDR1 is MDHEN and CDR2 is SYDVKM. The CDR3 nucleotides read TGTGCCAGCAGTTTACAATCGTATACTAGCGGCTACGAGCAGTACTTC. This encodes CASSLQSYTSGYEQYF.

Note on this clonotype: Given a much more abundant clone one base away, this may be a read error. The J gene is TRBJ1-1, the V gene TRBV7-2, with D tentatively TRBD1 (5 bases). Germline CDR1 SGHTA, CDR2 FQGNSA. The CDR3 has 14 residues. The CDR3 sequence: CACSGPRGRTEAFF. DNA of the CDR3: TGTGCCTGCAGCGGGCCTAGGGGTCGAACTGAAGCTTTCTTT.

Regarding this clonotype: One base separates it from a far larger clone, so it is likely a read error. The V and J genes are TRBV20-1 and TRBJ2-5, with D perhaps TRBD2 (6 bases). CDR1 and CDR2 from the germline V gene are DFQATT and SNEGSKA (reference sequence). This CDR3 has 15 residues. V was trimmed by 6 bases and J by 11 bases, leaving 28 bases between them. In DNA, the CDR3 is TGCAGTGCCACGAGGCGGGAAGGATACTACAATGAGCAGTACTTC. It encodes CSATRREGYYNEQYF.

At least ten counts were recorded for this clonotype. The V gene is TRBV28, the J gene TRBJ1-1, with D possibly matching TRBD1 (6 bases). V was shortened by 5 bases and J by 5 bases, with 21 bases between the two germline ends. Per the germline V gene, CDR1 is MDHEN and CDR2 is SYDVKM. The CDR3 sequence is 16 residues long. In DNA, the CDR3 is TGTGCCAGCAGTCCGCCCGCGTTCGGGGGGCGGACTGAAGCTTTCTTT. It specifies CASSPPAFGGRTEAFF.

This clonotype was observed many times. The gene calls are TRBV12-3 or TRBV12-4 and TRBJ1-1, with D hard to call. V shed 3 bases and J shed 4 bases, with 9 bases lying between them. The CDR3 covers 13 residues. The CDR3 protein is CASSFGRSTEAFF. CDR3 DNA: TGTGCCAGCAGTTTCGGGCGGAGCACTGAAGCTTTCTTT.